These 15 T cell receptor beta chains were all obtained from the same sample, sequenced in a study of cytomegalovirus exposure and HLA in healthy donors. Vbeta (60) and Jbeta (13) primers were used in the PCR. Sequencing used immunoSEQ multiplex PCR; TCRdb keeps in-frame clones, though not all of them. The sample lists around 230,000 clones, 80% to 90% occurring once. The sequencing input was PBMCs. The receptors stem from a girl aged 2 to 9 in good health and CMV-seronegative.

V and J are TRBV7-2 and TRBJ2-3; tentatively, D is TRBD1 (7 bases). Trimming took off 0 bases at V and 5 bases at J, with 12 bases between the two ends. CDR3 size: 15 residues. CDR1 and CDR2 from the germline V gene are SGHTA and FQGNSA. CDR3 bases: TGTGCCAGCAGCTTAGCAGGAGGGGGCCTAGATACGCAGTATTTT. It yields the protein CASSLAGGGLDTQYF. Using reference TRBV7-2 and TRBJ2-3 for the parts outside the CDR3, the full variable domain is GAGVSQSPSNKVTEKGKDVELRCDPISGHTALYWYRQSLGQGLEFLIYFQGNSAPDKSGLPSDRFSAERTGGSVSTLTIQRTQQEDSAVYLCASSLAGGGLDTQYFGPGTRLTVL.

The sample holds one count of this clone. The chain combines TRBV5-1 with TRBJ1-1; no clear D. Germline V lookup: CDR1 SGHRS, CDR2 YFSETQ. Deletions cut 0 bases from V and 8 bases from J, with 17 bases between. CDR3 size: 15 residues. CDR3 protein: CASSLAVSNGKEAFF. Here the CDR3 DNA reads TGCGCCAGCAGCTTGGCCGTGTCAAACGGGAAGGAAGCTTTCTTT.

This clone was detected once. The chain has TRBV7-6 and TRBJ2-7; tentatively, D is TRBD1 (5 bases). The germline V gene encodes CDR1 SGHVS and CDR2 FNYEAQ. The CDR3 has 14 amino acids. The V gene lost 1 base and the J gene lost 3 bases, with 10 bases spanning the gap. CDR3 in amino acids: CASSLGADSYEQYF. The CDR3 DNA reads TGTGCCAGCAGCTTAGGGGCTGACAGCTACGAGCAGTACTTC.

The chain links TRBV28 to TRBJ2-5, with D uncertain. This CDR3 is 11 amino acids long. Germline CDR1 MDHEN, CDR2 SYDVKM. The V end was cut by 6 bases, the J end by 3 bases, with 5 bases between. The CDR3 spells CASSKKETQYF. CDR3 DNA sequence: TGTGCCAGCAGCAAAAAAGAGACCCAGTACTTC.

The chain joins TRBV7-9 to TRBJ1-1; possible D gene TRBD1, 6 bases. The V end lost 5 bases, the J end lost 5 bases, and 21 bases lay between the germline ends. Looked up from germline, CDR1 is SEHNR and CDR2 is FQNEAQ (reference sequence). The CDR3 has 16 residues. CDR3 DNA sequence: TGTGCCAGCAGCACACCCGGCCGGCCAGGGGTAACTGAAGCTTTCTTT. This gives the protein CASSTPGRPGVTEAFF.

The gene calls are TRBV27 and TRBJ2-7; 15 nucleotides agree with TRBD2. Germline CDR1 is MNHEY and CDR2 is SMNVEV (reference sequence). The CDR3 loop spans 19 amino acids. Losses at the gene ends were 3 bases for V and 2 bases for J; bases not matched to a gene: 11. The CDR3 coding sequence is TGTGCCAGCAGTTTCTCCTACCCGGGACTAGCGGGGGGACCCTACGAGCAGTACTTC. Protein sequence: CASSFSYPGLAGGPYEQYF.

The rearrangement links TRBV9 to TRBJ2-3, with 14 positions matching TRBD2. The CDR3 covers 21 residues. Trimming at V came to 0 bases and at J to 6 bases, leaving 18 bases not matched to a gene. CDR1 is SGDLS and CDR2 is YYNGEE in the germline V gene. The CDR3 sequence is CASSVGSGVSRLAGGFDTQYF. In DNA, the CDR3 is TGTGCCAGCAGCGTAGGATCAGGGGTCTCGAGACTAGCGGGGGGGTTCGATACGCAGTATTTT.

The chain has TRBV12-5 and TRBJ1-1, with D possibly matching TRBD1 (6 bases). Germline V gene data show CDR1 as LGHNT and CDR2 as FRNRAP. V lost 5 bases and J lost 4, with 11 bases in between. The CDR3 totals 13 residues. Here the CDR3 DNA reads TGTGCTAGTGGTCTTCGAGGGGGCACTGAAGCTTTCTTT. Protein sequence: CASGLRGGTEAFF. Drawing the rest from reference TRBV12-5 and TRBJ1-1, the complete variable domain is DARVTQTPRHKVTEMGQEVTMRCQPILGHNTVFWYRQTMMQGLELLAYFRNRAPLDDSGMPKDRFSAEMPDATLATLKIQPSEPRDSAVYFCASGLRGGTEAFFGQGTRLTVV.

The rearrangement links TRBV11-1 to TRBJ2-7; 8 nucleotides agree with TRBD1. Germline-derived CDR1 and CDR2 are SGHAT and FQDESV (reference sequence). The CDR3 is 15 amino acids. V gave up 4 bases and J gave up 2 bases; unmatched junction bases: 7. The CDR3 DNA reads TGTGCCAGCAGCTCCCGGACAGGGCTTCCCTACGAGCAGTACTTC. Its protein product is CASSSRTGLPYEQYF.

The rearrangement joins TRBV27 to TRBJ1-2, with D possibly matching TRBD1 (5 bases). Per germline, CDR1 MNHEY and CDR2 SMNVEV (reference sequence). V lost 2 bases and J lost 8, with 21 bases in between. The CDR3 spans 16 residues. This chain's CDR3 is CASSLVAGRNNVGYTF. The CDR3 DNA is TGTGCCAGCAGTTTAGTCGCAGGGAGGAACAACGTCGGCTACACCTTC.

Points on this clone: Additional DNA sequences in this sample encode the identical CDR3. The chain joins TRBV27 to TRBJ2-7; 10 bases map to TRBD1. V lost 4 bases, J lost 4 bases, and 4 bases stayed unmatched. CDR1 is MNHEY, CDR2 SMNVEV, per germline (reference sequence). The length of the CDR3 is 14 residues. DNA of the CDR3: TGTGCCAGCAGTTACGGGACAGGGGTGTACGAGCAGTACTTC. This translates into CASSYGTGVYEQYF.

The chain uses TRBV7-9 and TRBJ2-7, with 10 positions matching TRBD2. CDR1 and CDR2 from the germline V gene are SEHNR and FQNEAQ (reference sequence). The CDR3 length is 15 residues. Trimming removed 4 bases from V and 5 bases from J; junction bases left unmatched: 8. The DNA of the CDR3 is TGTGCCAGCAGCTCCACTAGCGGGGTAACTAACGAGCAGTACTTC. Protein: CASSSTSGVTNEQYF. The full variable domain, rest sourced from reference TRBV7-9 and TRBJ2-7, is DTGVSQNPRHKITKRGQNVTFRCDPISEHNRLYWYRQTLGQGPEFLTYFQNEAQLEKSRLLSDRFSAERPKGSFSTLEIQRTEQGDSAMYLCASSSTSGVTNEQYFGPGTRLTVT.

CDR3 bases: TGTGCCAGCAGTCGGGACAGGGGATTCTACGAGCAGTACTTC. It specifies CASSRDRGFYEQYF. This sequence joins TRBV6-5 and TRBJ2-7; 10 nucleotides line up with TRBD1. The germline CDR1 and CDR2 sequences are MNHEY and SVGAGI. This CDR3 has 14 residues. The ends lost 5 bases at V and 3 bases at J; junction bases unmatched: 4.

The gene calls are TRBV29-1 and TRBJ1-2; D not certain. Germline V lookup: CDR1 SQVTM, CDR2 ANQGSEA. Trimming pared 0 bases from V and 3 bases from J, leaving 8 bases between. This CDR3 is built from 13 residues. CDR3 nucleotides: TGCAGCGTTGAAGAAAACAGCTACTATGGCTACACCTTC. Residues: CSVEENSYYGYTF.

The chain has TRBV18 and TRBJ1-4; D is unclear. CDR1 is KGHSH and CDR2 is LQKENI in the germline V gene. V lost 5 bases and J lost 0, with 13 bases in between. The length of the CDR3 is 16 residues. CDR3 region: CASSYQALATNEKLFF. CDR3 sequence (DNA): TGTGCCAGCTCATATCAGGCACTTGCAACTAATGAAAAACTGTTTTTT.